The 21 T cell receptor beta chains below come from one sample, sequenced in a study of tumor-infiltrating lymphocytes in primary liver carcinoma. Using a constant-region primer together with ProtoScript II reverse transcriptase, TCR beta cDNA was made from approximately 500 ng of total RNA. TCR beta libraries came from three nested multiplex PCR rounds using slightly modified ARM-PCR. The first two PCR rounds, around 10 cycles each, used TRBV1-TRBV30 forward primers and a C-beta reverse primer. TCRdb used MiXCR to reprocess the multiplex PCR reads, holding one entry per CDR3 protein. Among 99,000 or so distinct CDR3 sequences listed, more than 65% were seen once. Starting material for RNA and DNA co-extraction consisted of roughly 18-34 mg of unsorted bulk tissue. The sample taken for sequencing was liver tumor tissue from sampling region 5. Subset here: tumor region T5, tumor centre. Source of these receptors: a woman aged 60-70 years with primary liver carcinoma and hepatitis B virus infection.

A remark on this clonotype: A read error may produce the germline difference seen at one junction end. The CDR3 sequence is CASSLGEGAGNEQLF. Written as DNA, the CDR3 is TGTGCCAGCAGCTTAGGGGAGGGAGCAGGCAATGAGCAGCTCTTC. The chain is built from TRBV11-2 and TRBJ2-1, with TRBD2 matching 7 bases. The CDR3 has 15 amino acids. Germline lookup yields CDR1 SGHAT and CDR2 FQNNGV.

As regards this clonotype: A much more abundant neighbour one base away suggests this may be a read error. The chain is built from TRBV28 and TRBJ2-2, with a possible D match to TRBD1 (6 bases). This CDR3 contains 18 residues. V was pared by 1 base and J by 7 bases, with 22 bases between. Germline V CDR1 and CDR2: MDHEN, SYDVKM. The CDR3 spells CASSLSFYRVEDIGELFF. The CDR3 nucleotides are TGTGCCAGCAGTTTATCTTTTTACAGGGTGGAAGACATCGGGGAGCTGTTTTTT.

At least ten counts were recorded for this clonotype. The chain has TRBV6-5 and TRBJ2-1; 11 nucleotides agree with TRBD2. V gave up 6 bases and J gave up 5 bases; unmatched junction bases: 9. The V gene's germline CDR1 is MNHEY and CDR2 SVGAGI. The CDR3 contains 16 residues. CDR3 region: CASSPQGTSGHNEQFF. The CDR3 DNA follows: TGTGCCAGCAGCCCGCAAGGGACTAGCGGACACAATGAGCAGTTCTTC.

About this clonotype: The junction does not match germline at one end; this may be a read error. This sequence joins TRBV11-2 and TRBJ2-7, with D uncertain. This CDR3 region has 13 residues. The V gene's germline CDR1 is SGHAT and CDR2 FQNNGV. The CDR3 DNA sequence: TGTGCCAGCAACATAGAGAGTAAGGTGGAGCAGCACTTC. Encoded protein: CASNIESKVEQHF.

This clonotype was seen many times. The CDR3 sequence is CASVAPELAGLSYNEQFF. CDR3 nucleotides: TGTGCCAGCGTCGCTCCGGAACTAGCGGGCTTATCCTACAATGAGCAGTTCTTC. V gene TRBV12-3 or TRBV12-4 combines with J gene TRBJ2-1; 9 bases match TRBD2. This CDR3 region has 18 residues. The V gene end was trimmed by 8 bases and the J gene end by 1 base; junction bases not matched to a gene: 15.

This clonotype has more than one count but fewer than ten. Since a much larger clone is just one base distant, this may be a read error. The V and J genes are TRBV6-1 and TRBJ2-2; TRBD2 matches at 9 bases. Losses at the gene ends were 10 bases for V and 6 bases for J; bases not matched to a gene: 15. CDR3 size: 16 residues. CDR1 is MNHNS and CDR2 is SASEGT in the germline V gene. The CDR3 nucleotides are TGTGCCAACAGAGGCGGAGGCGGGAGGGCATCCGGGGAGCTGTTTTTT. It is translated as CANRGGGGRASGELFF.

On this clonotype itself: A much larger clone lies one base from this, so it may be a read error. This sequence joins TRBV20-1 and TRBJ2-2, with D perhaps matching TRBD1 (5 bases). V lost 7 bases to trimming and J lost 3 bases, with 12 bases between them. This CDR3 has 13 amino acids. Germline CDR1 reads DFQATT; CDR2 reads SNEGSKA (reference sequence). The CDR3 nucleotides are TGCAGTGGTTCCGACAGCTACACCGGGGAGCTGTTTTTT. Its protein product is CSGSDSYTGELFF.

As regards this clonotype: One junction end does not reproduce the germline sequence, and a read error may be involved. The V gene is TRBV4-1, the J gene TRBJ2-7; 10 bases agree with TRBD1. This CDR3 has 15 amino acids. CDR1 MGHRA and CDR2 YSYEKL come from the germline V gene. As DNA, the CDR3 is TGCGGCAGCAGCTACCCGGGACAGGGGTCGCGGGAGCAGCACTTC. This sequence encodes CGSSYPGQGSREQHF.

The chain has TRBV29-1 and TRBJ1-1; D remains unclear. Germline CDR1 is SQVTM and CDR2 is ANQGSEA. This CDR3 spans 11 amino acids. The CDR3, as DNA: TGCAGTGTATCACGAGGAGTCGAAACTTTCTTT. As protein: CSVSRGVETFF.

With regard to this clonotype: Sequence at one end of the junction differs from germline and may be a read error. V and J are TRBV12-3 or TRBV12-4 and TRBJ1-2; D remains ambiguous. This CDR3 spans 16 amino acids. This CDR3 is CANSSRAVLVSHCYTF. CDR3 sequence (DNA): TGTGCCAACAGTTCGAGAGCAGTCCTCGTTTCTCATTGCTACACCTTC.

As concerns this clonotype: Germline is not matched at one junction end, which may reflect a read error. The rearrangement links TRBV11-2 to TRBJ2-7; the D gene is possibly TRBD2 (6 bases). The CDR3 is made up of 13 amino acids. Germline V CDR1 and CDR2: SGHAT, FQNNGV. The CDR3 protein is CASSFGRGYKQYF. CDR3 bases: TGTGCCAGCAGCTTCGGTCGGGGGTACAAGCAATACTTC. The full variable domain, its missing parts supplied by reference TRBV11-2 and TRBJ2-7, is EAGVAQSPRYKIIEKRQSVAFWCNPISGHATLYWYQQILGQGPKLLIQFQNNGVVDDSQLPKDRFSAERLKGVDSTLKIQPAKLEDSAVYLCASSFGRGYKQYFGPGTRLTVT.

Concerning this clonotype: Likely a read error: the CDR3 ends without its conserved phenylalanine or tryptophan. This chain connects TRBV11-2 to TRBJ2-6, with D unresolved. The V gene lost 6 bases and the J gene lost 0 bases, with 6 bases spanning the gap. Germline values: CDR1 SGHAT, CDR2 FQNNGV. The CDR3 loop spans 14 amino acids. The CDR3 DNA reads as TGTGCCAGCAGGCCCCCCTCTGGGGCCAACGTCCTGACTTCA. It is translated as CASRPPSGANVLTS.

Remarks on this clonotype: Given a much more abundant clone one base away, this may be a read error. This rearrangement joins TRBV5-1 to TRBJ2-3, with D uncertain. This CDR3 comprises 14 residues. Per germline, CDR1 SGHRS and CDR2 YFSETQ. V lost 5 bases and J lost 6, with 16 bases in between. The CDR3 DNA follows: TGCGCCAGCAGGGTGGTGGACCCATCGGATACGCAGTATTTT. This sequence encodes CASRVVDPSDTQYF.

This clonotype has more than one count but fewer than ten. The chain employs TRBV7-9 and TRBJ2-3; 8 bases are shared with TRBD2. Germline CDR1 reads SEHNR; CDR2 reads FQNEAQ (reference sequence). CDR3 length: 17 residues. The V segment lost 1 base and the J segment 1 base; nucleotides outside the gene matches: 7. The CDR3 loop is CASSLVSGTRGTDTQYF. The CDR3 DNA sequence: TGTGCCAGCAGCTTAGTTTCGGGGACTAGAGGCACAGATACGCAGTATTTT. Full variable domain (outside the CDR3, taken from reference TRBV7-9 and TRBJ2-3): DTGVSQNPRHKITKRGQNVTFRCDPISEHNRLYWYRQTLGQGPEFLTYFQNEAQLEKSRLLSDRFSAERPKGSFSTLEIQRTEQGDSAMYLCASSLVSGTRGTDTQYFGPGTRLTVL.

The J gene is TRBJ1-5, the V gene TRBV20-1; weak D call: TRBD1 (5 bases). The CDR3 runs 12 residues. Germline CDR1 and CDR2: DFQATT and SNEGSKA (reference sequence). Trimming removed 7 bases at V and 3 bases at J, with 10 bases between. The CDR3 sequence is CSVGRVNQPQHF. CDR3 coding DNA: TGCAGTGTGGGCAGGGTCAATCAGCCCCAGCATTTT.

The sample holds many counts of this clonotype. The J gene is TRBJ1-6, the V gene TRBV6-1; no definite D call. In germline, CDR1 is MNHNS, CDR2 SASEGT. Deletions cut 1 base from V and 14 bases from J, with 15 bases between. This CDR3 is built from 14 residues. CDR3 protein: CASSEEGFGGTLHF. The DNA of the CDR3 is TGTGCCAGCAGTGAAGAAGGGTTCGGAGGGACCCTCCACTTT.

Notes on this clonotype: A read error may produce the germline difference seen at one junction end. CDR3 nucleotide sequence: TGTGCCAGCAGCTTTTTAGGGGCGAGGTATAGCGATCAGCCCCAGCATTTT. This encodes CASSFLGARYSDQPQHF. The genes are TRBV12-3 or TRBV12-4 and TRBJ1-5; a possible D gene is TRBD1 (5 bases). The CDR3 runs 17 residues.

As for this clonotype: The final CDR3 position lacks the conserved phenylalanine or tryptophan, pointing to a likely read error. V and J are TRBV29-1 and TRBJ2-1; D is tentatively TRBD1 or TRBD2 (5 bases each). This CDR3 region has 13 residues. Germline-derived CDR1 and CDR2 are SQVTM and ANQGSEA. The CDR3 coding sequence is TGCAGTGCCCCTGGTGGGACGGGAAATGAGCAGTTCTCC. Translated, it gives CSAPGGTGNEQFS.

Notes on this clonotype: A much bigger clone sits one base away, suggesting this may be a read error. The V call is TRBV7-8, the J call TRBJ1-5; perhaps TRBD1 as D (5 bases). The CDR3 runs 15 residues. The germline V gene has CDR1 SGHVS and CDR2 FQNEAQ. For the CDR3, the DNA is TGTGCCAGCAGCTTAGTCGGGGGTGGCAATCGGCCCCAGCATTTT. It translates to CASSLVGGGNRPQHF.

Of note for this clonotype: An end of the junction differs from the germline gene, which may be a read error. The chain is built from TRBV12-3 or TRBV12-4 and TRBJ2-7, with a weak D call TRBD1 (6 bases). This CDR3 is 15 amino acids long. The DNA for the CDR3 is TGTGCCAGCGGTTTAATTCGACAGGTCAACTACGAGCAGTACTTC. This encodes CASGLIRQVNYEQYF.

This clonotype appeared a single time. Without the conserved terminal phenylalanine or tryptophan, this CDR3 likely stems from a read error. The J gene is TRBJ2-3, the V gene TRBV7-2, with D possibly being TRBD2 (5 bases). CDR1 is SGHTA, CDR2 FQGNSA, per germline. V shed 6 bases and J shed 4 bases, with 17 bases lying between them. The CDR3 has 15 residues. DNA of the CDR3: TGTGCCAGCAGGTTATCGCGTAGCGTCCCAGATACGCAGTATTCT. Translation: CASRLSRSVPDTQYS.